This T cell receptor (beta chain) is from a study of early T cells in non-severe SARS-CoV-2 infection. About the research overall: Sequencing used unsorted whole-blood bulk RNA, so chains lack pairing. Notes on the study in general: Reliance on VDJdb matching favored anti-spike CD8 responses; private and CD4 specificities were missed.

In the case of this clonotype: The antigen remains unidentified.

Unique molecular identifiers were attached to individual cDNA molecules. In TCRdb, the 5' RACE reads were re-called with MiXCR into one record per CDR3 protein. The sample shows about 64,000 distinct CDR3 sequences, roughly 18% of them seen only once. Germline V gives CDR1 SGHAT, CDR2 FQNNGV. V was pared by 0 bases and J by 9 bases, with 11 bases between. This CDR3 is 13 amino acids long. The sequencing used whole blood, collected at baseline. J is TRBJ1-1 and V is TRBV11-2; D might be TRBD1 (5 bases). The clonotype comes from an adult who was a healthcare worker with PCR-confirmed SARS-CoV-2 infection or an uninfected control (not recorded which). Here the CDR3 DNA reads TGTGCCAGCAGCTTAGATCGCTCAGGGCAAGCTTTCTTT. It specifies CASSLDRSGQAFF.